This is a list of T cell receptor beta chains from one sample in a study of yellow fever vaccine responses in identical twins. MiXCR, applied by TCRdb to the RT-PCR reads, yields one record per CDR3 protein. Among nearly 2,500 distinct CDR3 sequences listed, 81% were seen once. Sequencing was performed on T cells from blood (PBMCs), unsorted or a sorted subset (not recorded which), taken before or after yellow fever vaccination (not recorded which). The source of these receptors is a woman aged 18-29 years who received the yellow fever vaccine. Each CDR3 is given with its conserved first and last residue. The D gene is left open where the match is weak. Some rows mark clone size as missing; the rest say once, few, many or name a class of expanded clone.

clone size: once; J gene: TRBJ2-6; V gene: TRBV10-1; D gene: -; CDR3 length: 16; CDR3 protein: CASSRGPISGANVLTF; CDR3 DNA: TGCGCCAGCAGTAGGGGACCCATCTCTGGGGCCAACGTCCTGACTTTC
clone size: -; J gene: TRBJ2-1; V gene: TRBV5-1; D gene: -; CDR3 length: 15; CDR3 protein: CASSLAVTADNEQFF; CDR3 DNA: TGCGCCAGCAGCTTGGCCGTGACGGCAGACAATGAGCAGTTCTTC
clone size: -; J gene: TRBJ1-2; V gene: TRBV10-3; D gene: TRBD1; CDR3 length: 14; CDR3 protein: CAISNPGQGGGYTF; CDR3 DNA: TGTGCCATCAGTAACCCGGGACAGGGCGGTGGCTACACCTTC
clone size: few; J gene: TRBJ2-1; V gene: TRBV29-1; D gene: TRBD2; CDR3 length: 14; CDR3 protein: CSALGTSRNNEQFF; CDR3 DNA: TGCAGCGCGCTTGGGACTAGCCGGAACAATGAGCAGTTCTTC
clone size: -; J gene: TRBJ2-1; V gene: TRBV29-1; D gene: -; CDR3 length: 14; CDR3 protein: CSVELPPAYNEQFF; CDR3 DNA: TGCAGCGTTGAATTACCCCCCGCCTACAATGAGCAGTTCTTC
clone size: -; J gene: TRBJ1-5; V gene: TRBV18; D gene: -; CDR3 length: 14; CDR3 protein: CASSRSSSNQPQHF; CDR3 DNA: TGTGCCAGCTCACGGTCTTCCAGCAATCAGCCCCAGCATTTT
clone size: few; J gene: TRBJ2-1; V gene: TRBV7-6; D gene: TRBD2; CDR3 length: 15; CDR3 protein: CASSLASGRLDEQFF; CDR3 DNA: TGTGCCAGCAGCTTAGCTAGCGGGAGATTGGATGAGCAGTTCTTC
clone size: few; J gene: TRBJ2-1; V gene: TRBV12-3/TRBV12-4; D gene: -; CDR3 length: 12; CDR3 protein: CASSLGYNEQFF; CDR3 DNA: TGTGCCAGCAGTTTAGGTTACAATGAGCAGTTCTTC
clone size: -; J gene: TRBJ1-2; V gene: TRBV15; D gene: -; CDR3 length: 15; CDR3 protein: CATSRDPGYDYGYTF; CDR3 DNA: TGTGCCACCAGCAGAGATCCGGGGTATGACTATGGCTACACCTTC
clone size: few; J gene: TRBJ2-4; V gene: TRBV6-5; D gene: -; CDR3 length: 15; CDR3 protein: CASSYGGSVKNIQYF; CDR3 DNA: TGTGCCAGCAGTTACGGCGGTAGCGTAAAAAACATTCAGTACTTC
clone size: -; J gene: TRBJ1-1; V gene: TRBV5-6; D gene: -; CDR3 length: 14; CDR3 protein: CASSFSGQNTEAFF; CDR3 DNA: TGTGCCAGCAGCTTTTCGGGGCAGAACACTGAAGCTTTCTTT
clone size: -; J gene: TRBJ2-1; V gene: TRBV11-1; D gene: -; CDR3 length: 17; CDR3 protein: CASSAMGRLSSYNEQFF; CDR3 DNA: TGTGCCAGCAGCGCCATGGGCCGGCTCAGCTCCTACAATGAGCAGTTCTTC
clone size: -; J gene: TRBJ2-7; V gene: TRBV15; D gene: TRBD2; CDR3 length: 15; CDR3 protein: CATSSDKRELNEQYF; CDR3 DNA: TGTGCCACCAGCAGTGACAAGCGGGAGTTGAACGAGCAGTACTTC
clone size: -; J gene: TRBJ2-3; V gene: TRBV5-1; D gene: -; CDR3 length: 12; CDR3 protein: CASSLGGDTQYF; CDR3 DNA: TGCGCCAGCAGCTTGGGAGGGGATACGCAGTATTTT
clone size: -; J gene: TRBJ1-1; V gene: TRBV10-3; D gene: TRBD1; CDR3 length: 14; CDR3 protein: CATRDRPLNTEAFF; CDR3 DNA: TGTGCCACCCGGGACAGGCCTCTGAACACTGAAGCTTTCTTT
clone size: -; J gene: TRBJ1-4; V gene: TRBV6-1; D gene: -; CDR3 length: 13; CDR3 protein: CASSQLGGEKLFF; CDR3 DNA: TGTGCCAGCAGTCAGTTGGGGGGGGAAAAACTGTTTTTT
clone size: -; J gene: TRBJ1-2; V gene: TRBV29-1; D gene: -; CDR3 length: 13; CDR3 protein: CSVEIYPLYGYTF; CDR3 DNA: TGCAGCGTTGAAATCTACCCCCTCTATGGCTACACCTTC
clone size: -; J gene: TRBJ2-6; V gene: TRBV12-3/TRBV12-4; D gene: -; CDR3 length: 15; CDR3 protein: CASSSQGSGANVLTF; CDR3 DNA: TGTGCCAGCAGTTCTCAGGGATCCGGGGCCAACGTCCTGACTTTC
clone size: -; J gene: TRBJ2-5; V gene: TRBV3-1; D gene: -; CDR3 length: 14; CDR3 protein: CASSRVGISETQYF; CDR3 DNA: TGTGCCAGCAGCCGGGTCGGGATTTCAGAGACCCAGTACTTC